The 5 T cell receptor beta chains in this list originate from one sample, sequenced in a study of blood T cell repertoires in COVID-19. Method: immunoSEQ multiplex PCR; TCRdb's copy keeps in-frame clones and lacks some. The table lists about 130,000 clones, approximately 81% of them singletons. The sample consisted of peripheral blood. The origin of the receptors is a man between 35 and 55 years old with active or convalescent COVID-19.

This rearrangement joins TRBV28 to TRBJ2-5; 9 bases agree with TRBD1. Germline V CDR1 and CDR2: MDHEN, SYDVKM. This CDR3 has 14 amino acids. The trim removed 7 bases at V and 2 bases at J, leaving 5 bases unmatched. The CDR3 reads CASTRGQGQETQYF. The CDR3, as DNA: TGTGCCAGCACCAGAGGACAGGGGCAAGAGACCCAGTACTTC.

The V call is TRBV6-5, the J call TRBJ1-2; maybe TRBD1 (5 bases). Trimming cost V 6 bases and J 5 bases, with 10 bases left between them. This CDR3 has 12 amino acids. Looked up from germline, CDR1 is MNHEY and CDR2 is SVGAGI. CDR3 amino acids: CASRWGGYGYTF. The CDR3, as DNA: TGTGCCAGCAGATGGGGGGGGTATGGCTACACCTTC.

The V and J genes are TRBV27 and TRBJ1-1; 8 bases are a match to TRBD1. The CDR3 sequence is 14 residues long. Germline loops: CDR1 MNHEY, CDR2 SMNVEV (reference sequence). Trimming took 6 bases from V and 4 from J; bases not matched to a gene: 7. CDR3 in DNA: TGTGCCAGCAGAACACAGGGGGGGGTCACTGAAGCTTTCTTT. Protein sequence: CASRTQGGVTEAFF.

The CDR3 loop is CASSQEGTVSGNTIYF. CDR3 sequence (DNA): TGTGCCAGCAGCCAAGAAGGGACAGTCTCTGGAAACACCATATATTTT. The V gene is TRBV4-2, the J gene TRBJ1-3; 7 positions match TRBD1. Germline trimming cut 0 bases from V and 0 bases from J; bases unmatched to any gene: 2. There are 16 residues in the CDR3. Germline CDR1 reads LGHNA; CDR2 reads YNFKEQ.

The V call is TRBV4-1, the J call TRBJ1-1, with 8 bases matching TRBD1. CDR3 length: 17 residues. V lost 4 bases, J lost 3 bases, and 13 bases stayed unmatched. Germline V gene lookup returns CDR1 MGHRA and CDR2 YSYEKL. Here the CDR3 reads CASSLQTGANGYTEAFF. The CDR3 DNA sequence: TGCGCCAGCAGCCTACAGACAGGGGCCAATGGGTACACTGAAGCTTTCTTT.